This T cell receptor (beta chain) was captured in a study of blood T cell repertoires in COVID-19. The method was immunoSEQ multiplex PCR; TCRdb's version includes in-frame clones alone and lacks a portion of them. The data hold 50,000 to 85,000 clones, with 82% observed a single time. This clone appeared a few times. This CDR3 is 13 amino acids long. CDR1 and CDR2 from the germline V gene are LNHDA and SQIVND (reference sequence). V was clipped by 7 bases and J by 1 base, with 8 bases between them. This TCR was sampled from a man in his 60s with acute or convalescent COVID-19. Sequenced sample: peripheral blood. This chain uses TRBV19 with TRBJ1-3; the D is unclear. This chain's CDR3 is CASMVTSGNTIYF. The CDR3 coding sequence is TGTGCCAGTATGGTTACTTCTGGAAACACCATATATTTT.